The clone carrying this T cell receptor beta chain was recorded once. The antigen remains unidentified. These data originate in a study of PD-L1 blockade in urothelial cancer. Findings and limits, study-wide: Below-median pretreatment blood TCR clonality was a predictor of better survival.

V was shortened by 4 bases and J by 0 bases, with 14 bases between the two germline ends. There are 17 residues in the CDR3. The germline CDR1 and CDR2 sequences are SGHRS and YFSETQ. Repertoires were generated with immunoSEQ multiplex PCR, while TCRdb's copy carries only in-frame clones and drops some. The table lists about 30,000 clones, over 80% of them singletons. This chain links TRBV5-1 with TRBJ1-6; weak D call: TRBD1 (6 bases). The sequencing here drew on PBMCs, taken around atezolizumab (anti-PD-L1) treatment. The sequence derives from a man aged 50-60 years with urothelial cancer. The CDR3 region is CASSPRTESSYNSPLHF. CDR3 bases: TGCGCCAGCAGCCCGCGGACAGAAAGCTCCTATAATTCACCCCTCCACTTT.